This T cell receptor (beta chain) stems from a study of cytomegalovirus exposure and HLA in healthy donors. The CDR3 sequence is 17 residues long. V lost 1 base to trimming and J lost 5 bases; unmatched junction nucleotides: 16. Germline V gene sequence: CDR1 SQVTM, CDR2 ANQGSEA. Vbeta (60) and Jbeta (13) primers were used in the PCR. Sequenced by immunoSEQ multiplex PCR; TCRdb stores in-frame clones only, minus some. This sample has around 280,000 clones, with 80% to 90% found just once. The chain joins TRBV29-1 to TRBJ1-2, with 7 positions matching TRBD1. This sequence was found in a young woman in good health and CMV-seronegative. The sample consisted of PBMCs. The CDR3 region has the DNA TGCAGCGTTGAAGGTGTCGGAGGGGGCGACCACCTTTATGGCTACACCTTC. Its translation is CSVEGVGGGDHLYGYTF.